This T cell receptor beta chain emerged from a study of cytomegalovirus exposure and HLA in healthy donors. V lost 4 bases and J 0 bases, leaving 11 bases between the germline ends. CDR1 SGHRS and CDR2 YFSETQ come from the germline V gene. CDR3 length equals 15 residues. On this clone itself: What it recognizes is unknown.

Broader study findings: Cytomegalovirus status was reportedly diagnosed by the classifier with high specificity and sensitivity.

It was with 60 Vbeta and 13 Jbeta primers that the PCR ran. Clones were sequenced by immunoSEQ multiplex PCR, and TCRdb holds only the in-frame ones, with some missing. The data contain about 160,000 clones, roughly 78% of them seen just once; the ten biggest clones take up approximately 7.1%. The receptor comes from a man aged 35 to 55 in good health and CMV-seropositive. The material sequenced was PBMCs. The chain links TRBV5-1 to TRBJ1-3, with a weak D call TRBD1 (6 bases). The CDR3 spells CASSADRPSGNTIYF. The CDR3 DNA reads TGCGCCAGCAGCGCAGACAGGCCCTCTGGAAACACCATATATTTT.